This note documents a single T cell receptor beta chain sequence. Its antigen remains unidentified. TCRdb's table, derived via immunoSEQ multiplex PCR, lists solely in-frame clones and lacks some. The sample shows more than 150,000 clones, over 70% of them seen only once. The entry originates in a study of T cell responses to AZD1222 COVID-19 vaccine. General study findings and limits: Across the whole spike, CD4 TCRs peaked at regions 160-218 and 743-854. A rise in Spike-specific TCR breadth and depth followed two AZD1222 doses.

Germline V gene sequence: CDR1 LNHDA, CDR2 SQIVND (reference sequence). The CDR3 length is 15 residues. With 3 bases removed from V and 3 bases from J, the gap between germline ends came to 12 bases. The sequence derives from an adult who received the AZD1222 COVID-19 vaccine. Sequenced here: peripheral blood, sampled 28 days after the second AZD1222 dose. The V gene is TRBV19, the J gene TRBJ2-1; D ambiguous. The CDR3 is CASSINPGSYNEQFF. The CDR3 DNA is TGTGCCAGTAGTATTAACCCAGGCAGCTACAATGAGCAGTTCTTC.